This TCR beta chain emerged from a study of blood T cell repertoires in COVID-19. Whole-study context: T cells, B-cell-depleted T cells, or PBMCs provided the cDNA or gDNA that served as material.

Seattle's cohort entered during active infection and was followed longitudinally. V trimming: 1 base; J trimming: 2 bases; junction bases outside the gene matches: 5. The CDR3 totals 16 residues. Germline V lookup: CDR1 SGHVS, CDR2 FNYEAQ. Assay used: immunoSEQ multiplex PCR; TCRdb lists only in-frame clones, some missing. Among approximately 170,000 clones listed, over 85% were seen once. Sequenced input: peripheral blood. This chain connects TRBV7-6 to TRBJ2-5; TRBD2 matches 9 bases. This TCR came from a woman aged 60 to 75 with COVID-19, enrolled during active disease. The CDR3 coding sequence is TGTGCCAGCAGCTTAGGGGCTAGCGGGGCTCAAGAGACCCAGTACTTC. Translated, it gives CASSLGASGAQETQYF.